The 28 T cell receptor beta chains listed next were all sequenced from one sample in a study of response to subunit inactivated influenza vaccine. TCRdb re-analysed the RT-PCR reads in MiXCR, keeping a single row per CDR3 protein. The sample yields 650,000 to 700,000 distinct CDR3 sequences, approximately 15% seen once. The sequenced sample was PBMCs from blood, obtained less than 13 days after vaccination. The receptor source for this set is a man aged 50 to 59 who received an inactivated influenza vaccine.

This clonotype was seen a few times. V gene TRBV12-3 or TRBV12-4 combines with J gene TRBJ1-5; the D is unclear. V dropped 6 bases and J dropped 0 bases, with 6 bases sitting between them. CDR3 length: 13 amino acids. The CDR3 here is CASRRNSNQPQHF. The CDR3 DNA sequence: TGTGCCAGCAGGAGGAATAGCAATCAGCCCCAGCATTTT.

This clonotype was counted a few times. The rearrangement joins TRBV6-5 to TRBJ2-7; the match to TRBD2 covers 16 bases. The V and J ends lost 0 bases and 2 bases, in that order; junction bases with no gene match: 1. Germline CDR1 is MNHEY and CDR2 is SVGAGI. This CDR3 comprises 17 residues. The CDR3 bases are TGTGCCAGCAGTTACTCGGGACTAGCGGGAGGGACCTACGAGCAGTACTTC. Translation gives CASSYSGLAGGTYEQYF.

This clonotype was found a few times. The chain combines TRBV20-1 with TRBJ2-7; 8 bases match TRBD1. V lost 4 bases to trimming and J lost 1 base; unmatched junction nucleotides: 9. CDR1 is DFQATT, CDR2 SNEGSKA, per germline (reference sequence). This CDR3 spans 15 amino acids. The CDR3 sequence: CSAISTGGISYEQYF. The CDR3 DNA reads TGCAGTGCTATAAGCACAGGGGGGATTTCCTACGAGCAGTACTTC.

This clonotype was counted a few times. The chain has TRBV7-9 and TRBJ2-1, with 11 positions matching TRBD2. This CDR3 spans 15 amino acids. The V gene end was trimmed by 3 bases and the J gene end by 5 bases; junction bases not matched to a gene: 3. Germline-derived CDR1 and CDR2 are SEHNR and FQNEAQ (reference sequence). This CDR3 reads CASSFSGRADNEQFF. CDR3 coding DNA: TGTGCCAGCAGCTTTAGCGGGAGGGCCGACAATGAGCAGTTCTTC.

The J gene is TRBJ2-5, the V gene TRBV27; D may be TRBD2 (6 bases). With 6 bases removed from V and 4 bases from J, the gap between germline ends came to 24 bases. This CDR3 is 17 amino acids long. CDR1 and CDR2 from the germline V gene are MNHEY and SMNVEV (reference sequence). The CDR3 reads CASRTAQTSFSPETQYF. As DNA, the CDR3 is TGTGCCAGCAGGACAGCTCAGACTAGTTTTTCTCCAGAGACCCAGTACTTC.

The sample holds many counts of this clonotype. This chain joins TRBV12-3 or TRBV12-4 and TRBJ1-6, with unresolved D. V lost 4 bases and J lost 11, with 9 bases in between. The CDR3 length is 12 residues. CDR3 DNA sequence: TGTGCCAGCAGTTCTCTCGGGACACCCCTCCACTTT. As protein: CASSSLGTPLHF.

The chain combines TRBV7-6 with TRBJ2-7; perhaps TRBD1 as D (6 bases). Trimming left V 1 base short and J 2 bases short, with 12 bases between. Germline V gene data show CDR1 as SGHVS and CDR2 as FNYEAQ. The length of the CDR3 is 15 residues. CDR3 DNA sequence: TGTGCCAGCAGCTTAGGGGTCAGGGGTGCCTACGAGCAGTACTTC. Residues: CASSLGVRGAYEQYF.

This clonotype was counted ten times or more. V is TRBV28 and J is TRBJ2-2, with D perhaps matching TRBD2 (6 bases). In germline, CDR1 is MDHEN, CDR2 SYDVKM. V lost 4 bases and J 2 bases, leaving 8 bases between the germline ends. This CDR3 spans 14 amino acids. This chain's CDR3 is CASSSGLNTGELFF. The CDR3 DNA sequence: TGTGCCAGCAGTTCCGGACTAAACACCGGGGAGCTGTTTTTT.

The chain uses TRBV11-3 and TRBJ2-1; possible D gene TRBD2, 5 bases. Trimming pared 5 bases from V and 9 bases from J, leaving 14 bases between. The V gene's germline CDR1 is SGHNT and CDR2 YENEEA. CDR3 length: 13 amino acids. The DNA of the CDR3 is TGTGCCAGCAGCCCCCCCGGGGTCGGTGAGCAGTTCTTC. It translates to CASSPPGVGEQFF.

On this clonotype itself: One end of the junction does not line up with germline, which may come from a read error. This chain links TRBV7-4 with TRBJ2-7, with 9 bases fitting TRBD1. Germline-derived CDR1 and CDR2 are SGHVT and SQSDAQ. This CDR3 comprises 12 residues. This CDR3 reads CASSLGTGTGIF. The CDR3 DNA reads TGTGCCAGCAGCTTAGGAACCGGGACAGGGATATTC.

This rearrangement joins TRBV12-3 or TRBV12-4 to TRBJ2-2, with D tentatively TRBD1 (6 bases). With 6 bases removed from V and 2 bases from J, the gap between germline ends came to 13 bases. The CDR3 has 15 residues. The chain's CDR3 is CASRTGTYNTGELFF. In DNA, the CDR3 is TGTGCCAGCAGAACCGGGACATATAACACCGGGGAGCTGTTTTTT.

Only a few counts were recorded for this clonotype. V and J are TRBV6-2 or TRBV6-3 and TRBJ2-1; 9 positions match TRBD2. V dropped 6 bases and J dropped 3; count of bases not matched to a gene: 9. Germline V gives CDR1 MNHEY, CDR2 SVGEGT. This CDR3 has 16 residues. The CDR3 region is CASRSYGLASYNEQFF. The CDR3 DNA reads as TGTGCCAGCAGATCCTATGGACTAGCGAGCTACAATGAGCAGTTCTTC.

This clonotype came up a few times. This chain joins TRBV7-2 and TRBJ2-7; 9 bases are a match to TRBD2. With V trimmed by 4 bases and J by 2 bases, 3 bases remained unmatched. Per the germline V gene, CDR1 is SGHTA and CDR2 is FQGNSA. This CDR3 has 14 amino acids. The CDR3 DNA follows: TGTGCCAGCAGCTCCGTAGCGGGGGCCTACGAGCAGTACTTC. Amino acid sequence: CASSSVAGAYEQYF.

The CDR3 nucleotides read TGCAGTGCTAGAGATGGTGGAACATACGAGCAGTACTTC. Translated, it gives CSARDGGTYEQYF. The gene calls are TRBV20-1 and TRBJ2-7, with D uncertain. The CDR3 has 13 amino acids. Between the trimmed V and J ends, which lost 0 bases and 4 bases, there was a span of 10 bases. The germline CDR1 and CDR2 sequences are DFQATT and SNEGSKA (reference sequence).

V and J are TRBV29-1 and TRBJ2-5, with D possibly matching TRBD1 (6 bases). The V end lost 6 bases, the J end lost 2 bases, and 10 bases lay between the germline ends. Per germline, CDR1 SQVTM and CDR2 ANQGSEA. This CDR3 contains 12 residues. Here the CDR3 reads CSVRTEQETQYF. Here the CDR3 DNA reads TGCAGCGTCCGGACAGAGCAAGAGACCCAGTACTTC.

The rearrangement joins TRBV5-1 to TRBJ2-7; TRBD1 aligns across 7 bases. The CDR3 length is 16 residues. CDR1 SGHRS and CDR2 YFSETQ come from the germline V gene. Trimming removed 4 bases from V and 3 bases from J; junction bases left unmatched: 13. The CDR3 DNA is TGCGCCAGCAGCACTACGCCGGACAGGCGCCTCTACGAGCAGTACTTC. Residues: CASSTTPDRRLYEQYF.

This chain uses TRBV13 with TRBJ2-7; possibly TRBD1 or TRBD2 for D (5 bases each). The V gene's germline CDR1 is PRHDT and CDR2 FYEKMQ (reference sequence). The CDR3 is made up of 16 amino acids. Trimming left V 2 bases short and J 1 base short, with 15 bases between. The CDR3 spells CASSLNAWGISYEQYF. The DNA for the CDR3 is TGTGCCAGCAGCTTAAACGCCTGGGGGATTTCCTACGAGCAGTACTTC. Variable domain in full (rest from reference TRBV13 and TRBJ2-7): AAGVIQSPRHLIKEKRETATLKCYPIPRHDTVYWYQQGPGQDPQFLISFYEKMQSDKGSIPDRFSAQQFSDYHSELNMSSLELGDSALYFCASSLNAWGISYEQYFGPGTRLTVT.

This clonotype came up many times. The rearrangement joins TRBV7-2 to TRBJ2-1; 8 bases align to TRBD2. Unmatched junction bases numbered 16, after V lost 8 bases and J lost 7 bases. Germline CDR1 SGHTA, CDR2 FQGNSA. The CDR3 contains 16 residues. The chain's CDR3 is CASGQGVAGTRNEQFF. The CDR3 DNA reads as TGTGCCAGCGGGCAGGGTGTAGCGGGAACCCGGAATGAGCAGTTCTTC.

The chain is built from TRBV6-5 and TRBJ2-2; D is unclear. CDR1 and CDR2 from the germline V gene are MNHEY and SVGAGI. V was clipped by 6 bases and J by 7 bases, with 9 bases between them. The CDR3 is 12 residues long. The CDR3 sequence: CASSWIGGELFF. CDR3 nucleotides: TGTGCCAGCAGCTGGATAGGCGGGGAGCTGTTTTTT.

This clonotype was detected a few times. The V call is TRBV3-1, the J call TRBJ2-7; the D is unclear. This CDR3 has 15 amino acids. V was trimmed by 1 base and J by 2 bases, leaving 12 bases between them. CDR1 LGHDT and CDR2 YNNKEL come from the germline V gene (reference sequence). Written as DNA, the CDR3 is TGTGCCAGCAGCCAAGTCGAGGCCAGAGCCTACGAGCAGTACTTC. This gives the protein CASSQVEARAYEQYF.

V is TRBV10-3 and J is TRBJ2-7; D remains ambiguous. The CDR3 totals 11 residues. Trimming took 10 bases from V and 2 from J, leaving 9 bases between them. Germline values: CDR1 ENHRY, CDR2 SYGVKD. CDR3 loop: CATAITYEQYF. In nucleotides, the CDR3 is TGTGCCACCGCTATCACCTACGAGCAGTACTTC.

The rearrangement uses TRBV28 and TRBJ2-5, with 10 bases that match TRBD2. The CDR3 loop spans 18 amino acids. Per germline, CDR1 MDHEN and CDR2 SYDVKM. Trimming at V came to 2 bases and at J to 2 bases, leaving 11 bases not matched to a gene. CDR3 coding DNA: TGTGCCAGCAGTTTAGGTCTAGCGGGAGAGGGGCCGCAAGAGACCCAGTACTTC. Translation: CASSLGLAGEGPQETQYF. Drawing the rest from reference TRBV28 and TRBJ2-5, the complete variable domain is DVKVTQSSRYLVKRTGEKVFLECVQDMDHENMFWYRQDPGLGLRLIYFSYDVKMKEKGDIPEGYSVSREKKERFSLILESASTNQTSMYLCASSLGLAGEGPQETQYFGPGTRLLVL.

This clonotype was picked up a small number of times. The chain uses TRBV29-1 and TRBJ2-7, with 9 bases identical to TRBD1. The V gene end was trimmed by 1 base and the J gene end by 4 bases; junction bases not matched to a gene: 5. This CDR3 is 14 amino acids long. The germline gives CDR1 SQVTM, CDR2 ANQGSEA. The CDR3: CSVEGTDRGYEQYF. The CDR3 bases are TGCAGCGTTGAAGGGACGGACAGGGGTTACGAGCAGTACTTC.

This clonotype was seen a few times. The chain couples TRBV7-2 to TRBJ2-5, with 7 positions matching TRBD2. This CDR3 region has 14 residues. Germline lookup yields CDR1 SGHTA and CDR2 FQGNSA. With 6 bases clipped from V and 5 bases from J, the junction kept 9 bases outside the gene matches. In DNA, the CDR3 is TGTGCCAGCAGTGCTAACATGGGAGGGGAGACCCAGTACTTC. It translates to CASSANMGGETQYF. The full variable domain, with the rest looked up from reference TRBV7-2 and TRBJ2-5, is GAGVSQSPSNKVTEKGKDVELRCDPISGHTALYWYRQSLGQGLEFLIYFQGNSAPDKSGLPSDRFSAERTGGSVSTLTIQRTQQEDSAVYLCASSANMGGETQYFGPGTRLLVL.

CDR3 coding DNA: TGCAGTGCTAGTGGCCGGAACTCCTACAATGAGCAGTTCTTC. This gives the protein CSASGRNSYNEQFF. The chain is built from TRBV20-1 and TRBJ2-1; D is ambiguous. There are 14 residues in the CDR3. CDR1 DFQATT and CDR2 SNEGSKA come from the germline V gene (reference sequence). V was clipped by 3 bases and J by 0 bases, with 9 bases between them.

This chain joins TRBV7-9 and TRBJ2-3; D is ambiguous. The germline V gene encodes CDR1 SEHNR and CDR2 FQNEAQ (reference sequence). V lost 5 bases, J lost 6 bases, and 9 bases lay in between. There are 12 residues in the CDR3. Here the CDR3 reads CASSKATDTQYF. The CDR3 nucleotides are TGTGCCAGCAGCAAAGCTACGGATACGCAGTATTTT.

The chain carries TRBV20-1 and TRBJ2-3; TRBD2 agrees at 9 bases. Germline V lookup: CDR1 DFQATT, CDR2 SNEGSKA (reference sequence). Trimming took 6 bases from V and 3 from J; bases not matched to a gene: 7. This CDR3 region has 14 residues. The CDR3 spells CSAQLAGRTDTQYF. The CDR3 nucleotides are TGCAGTGCCCAGCTAGCGGGAAGGACAGATACGCAGTATTTT.

As DNA, the CDR3 is TGCAGCGTCTGTGACAGGTCGGGCAATCAGCCCCAGCATTTT. Translating gives CSVCDRSGNQPQHF. The chain has TRBV29-1 and TRBJ1-5; D may be TRBD1 (6 bases). V was trimmed by 6 bases and J by 2 bases, leaving 14 bases between them. CDR3 length equals 14 residues. Germline CDR1 reads SQVTM; CDR2 reads ANQGSEA.